This T cell receptor (beta chain) was profiled in a study of shared clonotypes between healthy human individuals. At the level of the study: Contributing individuals were a couple of females and a few males aged 18 to 49. Researchers assigned three CD4 naive, three CD4 memory, two CD8 naive and one CD8 memory plate to each donor.

Broader study findings: The study's rarefaction showed incomplete sorted-subset sequencing despite large depth. Non-shared clonotypes had lower generation probabilities than clonotypes shared by all four sorted-subset donors.

Germline V gene sequence: CDR1 SGHTA, CDR2 FQGTGA. The junction had 5 bases not matched to a gene; V was cut back by 5 bases and J by 5 bases. The CDR3 consists of 13 residues. Remarks on this clone: Antigen: not known.

Clones were sequenced by immunoSEQ multiplex PCR, and TCRdb holds only the in-frame ones, with some missing. The table lists around 2.5 million clones, 80% to 95% of them singletons. The V gene is TRBV7-3, the J gene TRBJ1-1, with TRBD1 identical over 7 bases. The TCR comes from a man younger than 30 in good health. Some clones in this sample may be carry-over from other donors' samples. The sample taken for sequencing was naive CD4+ T cells from PBMCs. Noted subset: CD45RA+ positively selected. CDR3 loop: CASSPTTGTEAFF. The CDR3 coding sequence is TGTGCCAGCAGCCCAACGACAGGGACTGAAGCTTTCTTT.